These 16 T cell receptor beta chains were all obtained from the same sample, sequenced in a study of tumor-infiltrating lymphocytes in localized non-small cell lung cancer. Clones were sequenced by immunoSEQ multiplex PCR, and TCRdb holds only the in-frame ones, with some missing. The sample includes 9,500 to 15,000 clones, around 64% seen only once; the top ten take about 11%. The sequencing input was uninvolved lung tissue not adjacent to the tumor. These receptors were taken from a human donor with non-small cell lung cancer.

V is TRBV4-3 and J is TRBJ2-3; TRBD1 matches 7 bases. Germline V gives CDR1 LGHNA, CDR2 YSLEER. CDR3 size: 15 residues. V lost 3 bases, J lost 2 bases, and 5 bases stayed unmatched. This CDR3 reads CASSQTGRYTDTQYF. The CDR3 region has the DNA TGCGCCAGCAGCCAGACAGGGAGATACACAGATACGCAGTATTTT.

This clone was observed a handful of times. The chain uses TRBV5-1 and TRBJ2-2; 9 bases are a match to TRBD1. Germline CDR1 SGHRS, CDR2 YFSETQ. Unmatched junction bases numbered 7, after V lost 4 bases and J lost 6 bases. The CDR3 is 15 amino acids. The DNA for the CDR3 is TGCGCCAGCAGCCTAAGGACAGGGGAGGCCGGGGAGCTGTTTTTT. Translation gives CASSLRTGEAGELFF.

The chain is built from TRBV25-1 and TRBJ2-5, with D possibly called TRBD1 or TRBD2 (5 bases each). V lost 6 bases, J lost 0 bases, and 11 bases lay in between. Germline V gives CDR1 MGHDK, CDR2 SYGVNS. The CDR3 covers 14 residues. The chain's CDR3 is CASRGDGYQETQYF. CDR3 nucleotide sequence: TGTGCCAGCAGGGGGGACGGGTACCAAGAGACCCAGTACTTC.

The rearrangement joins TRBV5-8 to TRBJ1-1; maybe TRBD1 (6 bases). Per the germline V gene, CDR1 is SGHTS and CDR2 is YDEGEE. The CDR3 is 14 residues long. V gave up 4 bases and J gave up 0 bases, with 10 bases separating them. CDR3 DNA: TGTGCCAGCAGCCTGGGACATCTGAACACTGAAGCTTTCTTT. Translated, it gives CASSLGHLNTEAFF.

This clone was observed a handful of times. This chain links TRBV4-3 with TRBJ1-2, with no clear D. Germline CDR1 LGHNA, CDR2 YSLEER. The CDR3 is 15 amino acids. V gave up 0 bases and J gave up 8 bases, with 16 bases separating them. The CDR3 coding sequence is TGCGCCAGCAGCCAAGAATCACCCCCTTTCGGCGGCTACACCTTC. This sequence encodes CASSQESPPFGGYTF.

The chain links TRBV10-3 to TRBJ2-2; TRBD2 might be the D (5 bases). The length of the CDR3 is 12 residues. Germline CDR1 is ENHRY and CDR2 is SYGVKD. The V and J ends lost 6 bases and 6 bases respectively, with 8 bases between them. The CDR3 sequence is CAISLAAGELFF. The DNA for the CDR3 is TGTGCCATCAGCCTAGCAGCCGGGGAGCTGTTTTTT.

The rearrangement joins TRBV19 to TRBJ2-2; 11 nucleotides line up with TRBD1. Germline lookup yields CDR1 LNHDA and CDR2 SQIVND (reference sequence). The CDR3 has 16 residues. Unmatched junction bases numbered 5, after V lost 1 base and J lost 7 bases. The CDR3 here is CASSIGTGGRDGELFF. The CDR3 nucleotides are TGTGCCAGTAGTATAGGGACAGGGGGCAGGGACGGGGAGCTGTTTTTT.

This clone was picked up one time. DNA for the CDR3: TGTGCCAGCAGCTTAAACGGCCAGACCCAGTACTTC. Protein product: CASSLNGQTQYF. The chain is built from TRBV7-8 and TRBJ2-5, with no clear D. The germline V and J ends were trimmed by 2 bases and 6 bases, with 7 bases remaining between them. Per the germline V gene, CDR1 is SGHVS and CDR2 is FQNEAQ. CDR3 length: 12 residues.

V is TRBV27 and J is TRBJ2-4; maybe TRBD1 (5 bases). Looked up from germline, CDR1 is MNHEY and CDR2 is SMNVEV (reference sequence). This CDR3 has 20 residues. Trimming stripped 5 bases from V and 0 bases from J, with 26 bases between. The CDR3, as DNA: TGTGCCAGCAGTGTAAGGGGTCTGATAGACAGCCTCTTAGCCAAAAACATTCAGTACTTC. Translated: CASSVRGLIDSLLAKNIQYF.

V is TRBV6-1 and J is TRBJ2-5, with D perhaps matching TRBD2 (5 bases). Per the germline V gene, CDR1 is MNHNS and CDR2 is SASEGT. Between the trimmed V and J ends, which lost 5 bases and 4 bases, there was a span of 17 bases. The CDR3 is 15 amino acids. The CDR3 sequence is CASSRNPYGLETQYF. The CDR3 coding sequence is TGTGCCAGCAGTCGCAACCCCTACGGACTAGAGACCCAGTACTTC.

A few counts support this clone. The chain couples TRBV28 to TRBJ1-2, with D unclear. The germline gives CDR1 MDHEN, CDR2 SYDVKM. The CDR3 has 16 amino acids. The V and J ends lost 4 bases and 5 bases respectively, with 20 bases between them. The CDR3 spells CASSSLEGTRLYGYTF. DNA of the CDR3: TGTGCCAGCAGTTCCCTTGAGGGCACTAGACTTTATGGCTACACCTTC.

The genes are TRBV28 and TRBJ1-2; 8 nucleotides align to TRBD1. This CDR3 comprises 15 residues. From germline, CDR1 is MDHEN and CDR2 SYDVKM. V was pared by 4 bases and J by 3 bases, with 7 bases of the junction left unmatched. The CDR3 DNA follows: TGTGCCAGCAGTTCATCAGGGGGCGCGGACTATGGCTACACCTTC. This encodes CASSSSGGADYGYTF.

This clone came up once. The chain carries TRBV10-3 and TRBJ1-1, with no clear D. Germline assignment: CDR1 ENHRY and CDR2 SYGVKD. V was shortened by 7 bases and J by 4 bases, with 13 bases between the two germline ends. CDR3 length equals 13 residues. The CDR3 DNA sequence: TGTGCCATCAACCCTCGGGGAGGCACTGAAGCTTTCTTT. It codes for CAINPRGGTEAFF.

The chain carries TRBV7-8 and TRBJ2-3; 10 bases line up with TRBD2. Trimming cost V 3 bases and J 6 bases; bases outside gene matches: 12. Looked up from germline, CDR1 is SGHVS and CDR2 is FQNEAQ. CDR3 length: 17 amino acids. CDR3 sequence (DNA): TGTGCCAGCAGCTTCATTTTAGGGCTAGCGGGAGAGGATACGCAGTATTTT. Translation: CASSFILGLAGEDTQYF.

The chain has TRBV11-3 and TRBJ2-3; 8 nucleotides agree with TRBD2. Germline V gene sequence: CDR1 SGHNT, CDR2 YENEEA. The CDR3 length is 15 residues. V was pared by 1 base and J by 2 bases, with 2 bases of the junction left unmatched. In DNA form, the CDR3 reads TGTGCCAGCAGCTTAGGCGGGGGGCACACAGATACGCAGTATTTT. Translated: CASSLGGGHTDTQYF.

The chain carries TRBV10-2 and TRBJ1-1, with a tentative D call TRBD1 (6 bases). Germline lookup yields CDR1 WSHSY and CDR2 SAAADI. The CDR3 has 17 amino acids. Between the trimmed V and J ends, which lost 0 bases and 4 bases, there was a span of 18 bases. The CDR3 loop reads CASSESGGLRGVTEAFF. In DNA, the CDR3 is TGCGCCAGCAGTGAGTCGGGGGGGCTCAGGGGCGTCACTGAAGCTTTCTTT.